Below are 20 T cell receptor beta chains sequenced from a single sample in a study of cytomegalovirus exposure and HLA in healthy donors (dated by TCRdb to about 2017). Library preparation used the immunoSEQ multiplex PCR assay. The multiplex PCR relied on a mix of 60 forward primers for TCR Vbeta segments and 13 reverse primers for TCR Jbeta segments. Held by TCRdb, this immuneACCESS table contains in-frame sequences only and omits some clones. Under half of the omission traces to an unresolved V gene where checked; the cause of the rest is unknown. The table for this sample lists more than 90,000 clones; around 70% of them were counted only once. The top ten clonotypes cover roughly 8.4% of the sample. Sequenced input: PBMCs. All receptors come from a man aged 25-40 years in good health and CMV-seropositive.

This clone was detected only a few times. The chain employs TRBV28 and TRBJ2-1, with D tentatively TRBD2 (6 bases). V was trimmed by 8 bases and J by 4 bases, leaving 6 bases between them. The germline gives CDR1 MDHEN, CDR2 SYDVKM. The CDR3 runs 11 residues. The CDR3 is CASGGYNEQFF. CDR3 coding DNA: TGTGCCAGCGGGGGGTACAATGAGCAGTTCTTC. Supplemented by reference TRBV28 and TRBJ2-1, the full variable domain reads DVKVTQSSRYLVKRTGEKVFLECVQDMDHENMFWYRQDPGLGLRLIYFSYDVKMKEKGDIPEGYSVSREKKERFSLILESASTNQTSMYLCASGGYNEQFFGPGTRLTVL.

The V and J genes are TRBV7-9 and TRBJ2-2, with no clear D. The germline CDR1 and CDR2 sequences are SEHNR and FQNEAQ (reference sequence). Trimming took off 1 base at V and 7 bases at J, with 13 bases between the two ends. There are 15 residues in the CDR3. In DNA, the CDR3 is TGTGCCAGCAGCTTAGTAGAGGTAGCTGGCGGGGAGCTGTTTTTT. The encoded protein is CASSLVEVAGGELFF.

CDR3 sequence (DNA): TGTGCCAGCAGCACCCGGGACTTTCCGGACAATGAGCAGTTCTTC. It is translated as CASSTRDFPDNEQFF. This rearrangement joins TRBV9 to TRBJ2-1, with a weak D call TRBD2 (6 bases). Germline V lookup: CDR1 SGDLS, CDR2 YYNGEE. Deletions cut 4 bases from V and 5 bases from J, with 16 bases between. The CDR3 sequence is 15 residues long. Full variable domain (missing parts from reference TRBV9 and TRBJ2-1): DSGVTQTPKHLITATGQRVTLRCSPRSGDLSVYWYQQSLDQGLQFLIQYYNGEERAKGNILERFSAQQFPDLHSELNLSSLELGDSALYFCASSTRDFPDNEQFFGPGTRLTVL.

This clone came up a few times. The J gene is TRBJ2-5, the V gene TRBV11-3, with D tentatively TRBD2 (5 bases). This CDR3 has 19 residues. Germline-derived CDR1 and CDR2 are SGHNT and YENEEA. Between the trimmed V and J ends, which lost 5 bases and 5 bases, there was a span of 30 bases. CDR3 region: CASSPQKSPGTRPRETQYF. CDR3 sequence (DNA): TGTGCCAGCAGCCCCCAAAAATCCCCCGGAACTAGACCCAGGGAGACCCAGTACTTC.

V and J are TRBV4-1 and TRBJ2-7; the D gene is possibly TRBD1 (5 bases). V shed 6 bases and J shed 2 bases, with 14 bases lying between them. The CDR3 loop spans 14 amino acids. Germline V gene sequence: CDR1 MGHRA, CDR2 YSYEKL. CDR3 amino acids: CASRVPDSPYEQYV. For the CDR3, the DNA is TGCGCCAGCAGGGTCCCCGACAGCCCCTACGAGCAGTACGTC.

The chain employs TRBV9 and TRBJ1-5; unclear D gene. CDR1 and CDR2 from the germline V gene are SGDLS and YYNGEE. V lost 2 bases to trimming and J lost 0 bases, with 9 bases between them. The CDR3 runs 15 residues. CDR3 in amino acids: CASSVGQDSNQPQHF. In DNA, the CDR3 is TGTGCCAGCAGCGTTGGTCAGGATAGCAATCAGCCCCAGCATTTT.

CDR3 DNA: TGTGCCAGCAGCCGGACTAGCGGGGGAAGCCGCTACGAGCAGTACTTC. Its protein product is CASSRTSGGSRYEQYF. This chain joins TRBV28 and TRBJ2-7; TRBD2 aligns across 13 bases. Germline assignment: CDR1 MDHEN and CDR2 SYDVKM. The CDR3 covers 16 residues. The V gene end was trimmed by 6 bases and the J gene end by 3 bases; junction bases not matched to a gene: 8.

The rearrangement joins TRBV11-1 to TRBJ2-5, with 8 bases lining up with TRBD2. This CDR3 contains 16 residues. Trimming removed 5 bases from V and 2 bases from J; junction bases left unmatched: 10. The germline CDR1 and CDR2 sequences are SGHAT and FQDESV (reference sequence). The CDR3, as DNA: TGTGCCAGCAGCCAAATATGGCGGGGGGATCAAGAGACCCAGTACTTC. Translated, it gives CASSQIWRGDQETQYF. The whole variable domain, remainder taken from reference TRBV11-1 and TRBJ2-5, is EAEVAQSPRYKITEKSQAVAFWCDPISGHATLYWYRQILGQGPELLVQFQDESVVDDSQLPKDRFSAERLKGVDSTLKIQPAELGDSAMYLCASSQIWRGDQETQYFGPGTRLLVL.

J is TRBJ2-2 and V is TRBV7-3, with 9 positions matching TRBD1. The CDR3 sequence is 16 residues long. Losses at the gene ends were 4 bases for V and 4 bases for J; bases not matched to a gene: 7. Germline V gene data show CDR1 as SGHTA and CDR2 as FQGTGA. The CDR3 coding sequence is TGTGCCAGCAGCTCCTGGACAGGGGAGGGCACCGGGGAGCTGTTTTTT. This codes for CASSSWTGEGTGELFF.

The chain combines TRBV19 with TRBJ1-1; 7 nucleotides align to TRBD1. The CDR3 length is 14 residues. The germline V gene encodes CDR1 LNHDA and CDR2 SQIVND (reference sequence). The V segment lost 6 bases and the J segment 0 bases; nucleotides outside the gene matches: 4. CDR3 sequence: CASRRQGLNTEAFF. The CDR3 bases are TGTGCCAGTAGGCGACAGGGCTTGAACACTGAAGCTTTCTTT.

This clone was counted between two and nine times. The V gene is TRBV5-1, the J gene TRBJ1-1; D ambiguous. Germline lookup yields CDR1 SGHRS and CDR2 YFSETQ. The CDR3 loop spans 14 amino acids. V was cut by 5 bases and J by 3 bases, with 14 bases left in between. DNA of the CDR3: TGCGCCAGCAGTTCCGGGAGGGCGGACACTGAAGCTTTCTTT. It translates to CASSSGRADTEAFF.

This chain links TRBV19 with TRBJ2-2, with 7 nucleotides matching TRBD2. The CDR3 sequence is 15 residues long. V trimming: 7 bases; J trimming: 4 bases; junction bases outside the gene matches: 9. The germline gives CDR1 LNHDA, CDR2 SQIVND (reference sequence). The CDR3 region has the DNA TGTGCCAGTAAGGGGCTAGCGGTCCTCACCGGGGAGCTGTTTTTT. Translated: CASKGLAVLTGELFF.

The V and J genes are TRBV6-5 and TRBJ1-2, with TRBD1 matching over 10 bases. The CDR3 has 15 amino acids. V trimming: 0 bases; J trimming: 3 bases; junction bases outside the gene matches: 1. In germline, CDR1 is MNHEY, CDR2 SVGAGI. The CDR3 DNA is TGTGCCAGCAGTTACTCGGGGACAGGGGACTATGGCTACACCTTC. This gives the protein CASSYSGTGDYGYTF.

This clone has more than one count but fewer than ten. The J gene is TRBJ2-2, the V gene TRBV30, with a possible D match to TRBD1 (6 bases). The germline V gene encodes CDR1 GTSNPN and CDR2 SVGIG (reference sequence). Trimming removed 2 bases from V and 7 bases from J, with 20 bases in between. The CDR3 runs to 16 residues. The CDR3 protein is CAWSLTGSPRGGELFF. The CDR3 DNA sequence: TGTGCCTGGAGTCTAACAGGGTCCCCCCGGGGCGGGGAGCTGTTTTTT.

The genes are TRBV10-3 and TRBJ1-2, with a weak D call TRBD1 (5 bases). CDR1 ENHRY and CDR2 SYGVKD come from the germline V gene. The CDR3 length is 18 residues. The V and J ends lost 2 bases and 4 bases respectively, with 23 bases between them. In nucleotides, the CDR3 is TGTGCCATCAGTGAGACACAGGACGGGTTGAAAGGAATCTATGGCTACACCTTC. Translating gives CAISETQDGLKGIYGYTF.

CDR3 sequence (DNA): TGTGCCAGCAGTTACTTGCTGGAGGCAGATACGCAGTATTTT. Translated, it gives CASSYLLEADTQYF. The chain joins TRBV6-5 to TRBJ2-3; D is perhaps TRBD2 (5 bases). Germline values: CDR1 MNHEY, CDR2 SVGAGI. Trimming took 1 base from V and 4 from J, leaving 9 bases between them. The CDR3 has 14 residues.

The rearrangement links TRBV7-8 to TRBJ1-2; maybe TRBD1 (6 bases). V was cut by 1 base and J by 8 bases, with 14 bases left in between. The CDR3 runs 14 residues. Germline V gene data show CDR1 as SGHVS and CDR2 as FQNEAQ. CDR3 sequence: CASSLVRSGEGYTF. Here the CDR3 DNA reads TGTGCCAGCAGCTTAGTGAGGTCAGGGGAGGGCTACACCTTC.

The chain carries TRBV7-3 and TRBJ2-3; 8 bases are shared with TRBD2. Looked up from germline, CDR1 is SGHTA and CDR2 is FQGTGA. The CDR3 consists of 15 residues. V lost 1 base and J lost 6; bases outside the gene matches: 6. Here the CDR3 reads CASSLNGGGKDTQYF. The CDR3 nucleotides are TGTGCCAGCAGCTTAAACGGGGGGGGTAAGGATACGCAGTATTTT.

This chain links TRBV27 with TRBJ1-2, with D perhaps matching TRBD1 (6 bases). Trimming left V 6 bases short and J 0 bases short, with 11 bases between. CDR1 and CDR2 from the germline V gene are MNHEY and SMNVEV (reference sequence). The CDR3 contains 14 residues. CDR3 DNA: TGTGCCAGCAGCCTGAGGGGGACTAACTATGGCTACACCTTC. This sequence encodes CASSLRGTNYGYTF.

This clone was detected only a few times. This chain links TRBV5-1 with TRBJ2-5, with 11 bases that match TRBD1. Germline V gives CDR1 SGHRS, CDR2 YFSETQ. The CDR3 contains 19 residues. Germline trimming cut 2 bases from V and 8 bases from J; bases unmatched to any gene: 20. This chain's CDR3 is CASSFSPGQGAIFFGTQYF. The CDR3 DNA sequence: TGCGCCAGCAGCTTTAGTCCCGGACAGGGGGCGATTTTTTTCGGTACCCAGTACTTC.